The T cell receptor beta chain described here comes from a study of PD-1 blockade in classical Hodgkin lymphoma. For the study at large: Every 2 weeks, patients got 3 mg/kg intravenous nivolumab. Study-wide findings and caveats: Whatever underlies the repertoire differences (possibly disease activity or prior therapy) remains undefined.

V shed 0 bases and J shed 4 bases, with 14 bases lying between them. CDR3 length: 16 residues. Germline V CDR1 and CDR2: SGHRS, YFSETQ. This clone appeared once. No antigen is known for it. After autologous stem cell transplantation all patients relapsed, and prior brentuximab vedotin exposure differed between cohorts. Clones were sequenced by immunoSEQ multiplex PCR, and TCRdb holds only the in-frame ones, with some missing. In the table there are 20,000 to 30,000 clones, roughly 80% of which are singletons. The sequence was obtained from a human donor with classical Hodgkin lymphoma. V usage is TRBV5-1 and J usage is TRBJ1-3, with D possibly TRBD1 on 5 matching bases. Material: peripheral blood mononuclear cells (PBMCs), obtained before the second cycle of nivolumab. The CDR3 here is CASSLASARGGNTIYF. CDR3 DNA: TGCGCCAGCAGCTTGGCCAGCGCTCGGGGCGGAAACACCATATATTTT.